Following are 7 T cell receptor beta chains from one sample sequenced in a study of blood T cell repertoires in COVID-19. This table comes from immunoSEQ multiplex PCR, and its TCRdb copy is limited to in-frame clones, with some not included. The table records some 190,000 clones, under 85% of them present only once. The sequenced material came from peripheral blood. The receptors here all came from an elderly man with COVID-19, enrolled during active disease.

The CDR3 sequence is CASSPSGEANEKLFF. CDR3 bases: TGTGCCAGTAGTCCCTCGGGGGAAGCTAATGAAAAACTGTTTTTT. This sequence joins TRBV19 and TRBJ1-4; perhaps TRBD1 as D (5 bases). The V gene's germline CDR1 is LNHDA and CDR2 SQIVND (reference sequence). This CDR3 is 15 amino acids long. Between the trimmed V and J ends, which lost 5 bases and 3 bases, there was a span of 13 bases.

V gene TRBV7-2 combines with J gene TRBJ2-7; D might be TRBD1 (6 bases). The germline gives CDR1 SGHTA, CDR2 FQGNSA. This CDR3 spans 16 amino acids. Trimming pared 1 base from V and 0 bases from J, leaving 13 bases between. CDR3 region: CASSLVGAWSSYEQYF. Written as DNA, the CDR3 is TGTGCCAGCAGCTTAGTGGGGGCCTGGAGCTCCTACGAGCAGTACTTC.

The chain recombines TRBV12-5 with TRBJ1-2; no definite D call. CDR3 size: 17 residues. The ends were cut back, 1 base at V and 2 bases at J, with 17 bases in the middle. CDR1 is LGHNT, CDR2 FRNRAP, per germline. The CDR3 nucleotides are TGTGCTAGTGGTTTGGCCCTACAGACCGTCGCGAACTATGGCTACACCTTC. It codes for CASGLALQTVANYGYTF.

The chain combines TRBV5-1 with TRBJ1-4; perhaps TRBD1 as D (6 bases). The V gene's germline CDR1 is SGHRS and CDR2 YFSETQ. The CDR3 extends over 14 amino acids. Trimming cost V 8 bases and J 5 bases, with 16 bases left between them. The CDR3 DNA is TGCGCCAGTTCTACGGGACACGGAAATGAAAAACTGTTTTTT. It encodes CASSTGHGNEKLFF. Complete variable domain (other parts from reference TRBV5-1 and TRBJ1-4): KAGVTQTPRYLIKTRGQQVTLSCSPISGHRSVSWYQQTPGQGLQFLFEYFSETQRNKGNFPGRFSGRQFSNSRSEMNVSTLELGDSALYLCASSTGHGNEKLFFGSGTQLSVL.

The chain recombines TRBV3-1 (or the pseudogene TRBV3-2) with TRBJ1-1; weak D call: TRBD1 (5 bases). This CDR3 has 14 residues. CDR1 is LGHDT, CDR2 YNNKEL, per germline (reference sequence). V was cut by 0 bases and J by 5 bases, with 10 bases left in between. For the CDR3, the DNA is TGTGCCAGCAGCCAAGAGCATCAGGGTACTGAAGCTTTCTTT. This encodes CASSQEHQGTEAFF.

The gene calls are TRBV6-5 and TRBJ1-3; D remains unclear. Germline CDR1 MNHEY, CDR2 SVGAGI. V lost 8 bases and J 4 bases, leaving 12 bases between the germline ends. CDR3 length: 13 amino acids. The CDR3 reads CASWQAAGNTIYF. The CDR3 DNA reads as TGTGCCAGCTGGCAGGCCGCCGGAAACACCATATATTTT.

The rearrangement uses TRBV4-3 and TRBJ2-1; the match to TRBD1 covers 7 bases. Trimming cost V 2 bases and J 6 bases; bases outside gene matches: 10. The germline CDR1 and CDR2 sequences are LGHNA and YSLEER. The CDR3 sequence is 16 residues long. This CDR3 is CASSQLSYRDSNEQFF. CDR3 nucleotides: TGCGCCAGCAGCCAATTATCCTACCGGGACAGCAATGAGCAGTTCTTC.